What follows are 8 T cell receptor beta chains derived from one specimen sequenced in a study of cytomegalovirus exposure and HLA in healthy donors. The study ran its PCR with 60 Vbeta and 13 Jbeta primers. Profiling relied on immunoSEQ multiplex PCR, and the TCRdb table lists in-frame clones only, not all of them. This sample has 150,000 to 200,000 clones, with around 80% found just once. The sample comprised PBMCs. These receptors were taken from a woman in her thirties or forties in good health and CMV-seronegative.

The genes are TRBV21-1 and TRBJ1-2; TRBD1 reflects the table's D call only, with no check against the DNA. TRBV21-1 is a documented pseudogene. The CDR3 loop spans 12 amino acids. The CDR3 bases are TGTGCCAGCAGACAGGGGGGGGATGGCTACACCTTC. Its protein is CASRQGGDGYTF.

CDR3 DNA sequence: TGTGCCAGCAGCTTGGAACAGGGGCCTCGCTCTGGGGCCAACGTCCTGACTTTC. Translated: CASSLEQGPRSGANVLTF. The genes are TRBV5-6 and TRBJ2-6; 7 nucleotides line up with TRBD1. CDR1 and CDR2 (germline): SGHDT, YYEEEE. The length of the CDR3 is 18 residues. V shed 0 bases, J shed 0 bases, and the junction held 6 bases outside the gene matches.

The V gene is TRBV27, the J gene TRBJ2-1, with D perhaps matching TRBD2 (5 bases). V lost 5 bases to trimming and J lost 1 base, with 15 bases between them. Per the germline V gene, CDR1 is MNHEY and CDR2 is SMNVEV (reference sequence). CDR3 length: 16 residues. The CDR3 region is CASSIPPSGSYNEQFF. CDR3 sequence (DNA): TGTGCCAGCAGTATACCCCCGAGCGGTTCCTACAATGAGCAGTTCTTC.

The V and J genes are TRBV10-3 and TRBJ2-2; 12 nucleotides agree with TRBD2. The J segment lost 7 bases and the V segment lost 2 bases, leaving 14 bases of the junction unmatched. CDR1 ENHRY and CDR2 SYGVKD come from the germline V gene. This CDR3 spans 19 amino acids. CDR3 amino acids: CAISEAASGRAGAIGELFF. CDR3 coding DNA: TGTGCCATCAGTGAGGCGGCTAGCGGGAGGGCCGGGGCGATCGGGGAGCTGTTTTTT.

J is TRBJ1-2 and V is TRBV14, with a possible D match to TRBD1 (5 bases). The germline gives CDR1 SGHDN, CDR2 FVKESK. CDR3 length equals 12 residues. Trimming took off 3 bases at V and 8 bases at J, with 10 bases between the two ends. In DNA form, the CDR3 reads TGTGCCAGCAGCCAGTCAGGGCGAGGCTACACCTTC. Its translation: CASSQSGRGYTF.

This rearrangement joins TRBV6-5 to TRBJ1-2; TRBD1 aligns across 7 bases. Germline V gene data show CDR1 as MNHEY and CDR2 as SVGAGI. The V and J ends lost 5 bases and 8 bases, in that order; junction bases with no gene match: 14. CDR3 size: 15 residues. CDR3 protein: CASSPGQARAEGYTF. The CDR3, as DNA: TGTGCCAGCAGTCCCGGACAGGCTCGGGCCGAGGGCTACACCTTC.

Written as DNA, the CDR3 is TGTGCCAGCAGCGTAGGAGGGGGGACAGGTGAAGCTTTCTTT. Its protein is CASSVGGGTGEAFF. The chain carries TRBV9 and TRBJ1-1; 8 bases align to TRBD1. With 0 bases clipped from V and 7 bases from J, the junction kept 5 bases outside the gene matches. This CDR3 has 14 residues. Germline CDR1 reads SGDLS; CDR2 reads YYNGEE.

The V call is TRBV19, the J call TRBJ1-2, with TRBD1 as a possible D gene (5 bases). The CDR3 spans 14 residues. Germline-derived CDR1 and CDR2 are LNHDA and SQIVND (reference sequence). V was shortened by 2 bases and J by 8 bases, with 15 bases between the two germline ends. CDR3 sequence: CASSILGQVGGYTF. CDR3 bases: TGTGCCAGTAGTATACTGGGGCAAGTAGGAGGCTACACCTTC.